The present T cell receptor (beta chain) was sequenced within a study of blood T cells in healthy people across ages. It was with a sample-barcoded 5' primer and a J-beta primer mix that a second PCR of about 6 to 12 cycles was run. TCRdb re-called the 5' RACE reads through MiXCR, storing one row per CDR3 protein. Of about 680,000 distinct CDR3 sequences listed, roughly 49% are singletons. Concerning this clonotype: The antigen is unknown.

The CDR3 runs to 12 residues. Germline assignment: CDR1 SEHNR and CDR2 FQNEAQ (reference sequence). The V gene lost 7 bases and the J gene lost 5 bases, with 6 bases spanning the gap. Study-wide points: For the donors, CMV status was unknown and possibly confounded expanded clonotype changes.

This chain uses TRBV7-9 with TRBJ1-6; D is ambiguous. The specimen was blood. The source is a woman aged 60-75 years in good health. CDR3 region: CASMRDNSPLHF. As DNA, the CDR3 is TGTGCCAGCATGCGGGATAATTCACCCCTCCACTTT.